This T cell receptor (beta chain) was recovered during a study of cytomegalovirus exposure and HLA in healthy donors. Study conclusions and caveats: Reportedly, diagnosis of cytomegalovirus status by the classifier showed high specificity and sensitivity.

This CDR3 region has 15 residues. Germline V CDR1 and CDR2: MDHEN, SYDVKM. V lost 5 bases and J lost 0, with 8 bases in between. This clone occurred once. Its antigen is unidentified. Sequenced by immunoSEQ multiplex PCR; TCRdb stores in-frame clones only, minus some. Of under 200,000 clones in the sample, roughly 77% were seen once. The chain links TRBV28 to TRBJ2-6, with D possibly TRBD2 on 5 matching bases. Material: PBMCs. The origin of this receptor is a woman under 40 in good health and CMV-seronegative. This chain's CDR3 is CASSGSSSGANVLTF. CDR3 coding DNA: TGTGCCAGCAGTGGGAGTTCCTCTGGGGCCAACGTCCTGACTTTC.